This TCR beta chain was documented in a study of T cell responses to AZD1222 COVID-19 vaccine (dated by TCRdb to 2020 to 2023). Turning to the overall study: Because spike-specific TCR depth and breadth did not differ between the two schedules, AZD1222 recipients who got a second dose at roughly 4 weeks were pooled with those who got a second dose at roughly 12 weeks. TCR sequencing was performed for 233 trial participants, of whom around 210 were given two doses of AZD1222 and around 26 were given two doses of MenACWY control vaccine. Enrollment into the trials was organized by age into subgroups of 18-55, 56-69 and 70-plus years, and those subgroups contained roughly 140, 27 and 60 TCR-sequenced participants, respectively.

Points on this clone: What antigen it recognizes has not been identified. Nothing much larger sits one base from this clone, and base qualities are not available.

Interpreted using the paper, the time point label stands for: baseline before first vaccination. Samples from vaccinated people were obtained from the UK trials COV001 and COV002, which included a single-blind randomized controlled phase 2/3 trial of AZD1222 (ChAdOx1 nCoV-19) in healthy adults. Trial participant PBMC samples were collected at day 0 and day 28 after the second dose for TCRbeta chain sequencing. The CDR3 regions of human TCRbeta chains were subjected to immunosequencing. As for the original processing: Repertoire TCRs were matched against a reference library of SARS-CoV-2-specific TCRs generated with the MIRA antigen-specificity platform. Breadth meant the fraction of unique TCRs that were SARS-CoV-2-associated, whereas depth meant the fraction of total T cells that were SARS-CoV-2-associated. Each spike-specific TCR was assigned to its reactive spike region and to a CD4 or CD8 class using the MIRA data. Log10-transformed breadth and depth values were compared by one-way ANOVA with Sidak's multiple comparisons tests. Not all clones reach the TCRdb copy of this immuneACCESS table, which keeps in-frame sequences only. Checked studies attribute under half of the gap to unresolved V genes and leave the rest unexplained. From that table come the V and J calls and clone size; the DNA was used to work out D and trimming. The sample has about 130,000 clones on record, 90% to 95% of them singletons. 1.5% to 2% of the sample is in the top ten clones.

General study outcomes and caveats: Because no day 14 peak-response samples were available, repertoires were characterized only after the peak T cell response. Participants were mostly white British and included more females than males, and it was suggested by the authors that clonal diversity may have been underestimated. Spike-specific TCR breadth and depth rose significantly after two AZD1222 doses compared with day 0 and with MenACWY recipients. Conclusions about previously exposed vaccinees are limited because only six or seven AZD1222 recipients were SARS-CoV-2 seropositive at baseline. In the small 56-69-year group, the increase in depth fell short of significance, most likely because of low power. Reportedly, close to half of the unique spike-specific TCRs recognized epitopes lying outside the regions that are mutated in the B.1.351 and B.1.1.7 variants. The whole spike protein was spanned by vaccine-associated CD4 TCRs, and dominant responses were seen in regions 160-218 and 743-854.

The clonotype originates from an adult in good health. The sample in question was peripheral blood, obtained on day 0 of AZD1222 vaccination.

CDR3 protein: CASSLRGLDYEQYF. The sequenced DNA is TGTGCCAGCAGCTTACGAGGGCTGGACTACGAGCAGTACTTC. The chain links TRBV7-6 with TRBJ2-7; TRBD2 is perhaps the D gene, given 5 matching bases. The CDR3 sequence holds 14 residues, the cysteine and phenylalanine included. Only CDR3 DNA is held: 42 bases, read in frame from base 1. Cut back by 2 bases and 3 bases, the V and J ends lie 11 bases apart. CDR1 SGHVS and CDR2 FNYEAQ were looked up in the germline V gene.